Listed here are 3 T cell receptor beta chains from one sample, sequenced in a study of long-term antiretroviral therapy in people with HIV. The run of the v3.0 immunoSEQ assay was at survey level. Some clones are missing from TCRdb's copy, which holds only in-frame ones; the method was immunoSEQ multiplex PCR. The sample yields some 40,000 clones, 75% to 90% seen once. Sequencing used unsorted PBMCs, obtained 3.1 years after starting antiretroviral therapy. The source is a woman aged 50 to 60 with HIV.

The genes are TRBV6-6 and TRBJ1-5, with 9 bases aligning to TRBD1. The CDR3 spans 13 residues. The J segment lost 6 bases and the V segment lost 6 bases, leaving 3 bases of the junction unmatched. In germline, CDR1 is MNHNY, CDR2 SVGAGI (reference sequence). The CDR3 nucleotides read TGTGCCAGCAGGGGACAGGGCAGTCAGCCCCAGCATTTT. As protein: CASRGQGSQPQHF.

The chain is built from TRBV19 and TRBJ2-1; 10 nucleotides align to TRBD2. The CDR3 runs 14 residues. V lost 9 bases, J lost 0 bases, and 2 bases stayed unmatched. Germline V gene lookup returns CDR1 LNHDA and CDR2 SQIVND (reference sequence). CDR3 region: CASQRGGSYNEQFF. The CDR3 bases are TGTGCCAGCCAGCGGGGGGGCTCCTACAATGAGCAGTTCTTC.

The chain recombines TRBV27 with TRBJ2-1; the match to TRBD2 covers 9 bases. The CDR3 is 16 residues long. Trimming removed 3 bases from V and 5 bases from J; junction bases left unmatched: 8. CDR1 is MNHEY and CDR2 is SMNVEV in the germline V gene (reference sequence). In nucleotides, the CDR3 is TGTGCCAGCAGTTTGGGGGCGGGGGGGCCGAACAATGAGCAGTTCTTC. It translates to CASSLGAGGPNNEQFF.